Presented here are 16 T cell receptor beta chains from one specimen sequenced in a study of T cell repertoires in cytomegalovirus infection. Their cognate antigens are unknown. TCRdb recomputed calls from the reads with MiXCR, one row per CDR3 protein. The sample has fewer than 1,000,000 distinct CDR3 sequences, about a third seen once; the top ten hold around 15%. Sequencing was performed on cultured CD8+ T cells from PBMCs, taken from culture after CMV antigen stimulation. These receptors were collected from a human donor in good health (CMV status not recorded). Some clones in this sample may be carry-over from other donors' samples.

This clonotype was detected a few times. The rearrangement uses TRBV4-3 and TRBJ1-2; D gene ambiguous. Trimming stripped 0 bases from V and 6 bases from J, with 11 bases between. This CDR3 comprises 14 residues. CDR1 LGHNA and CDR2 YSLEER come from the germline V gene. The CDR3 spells CASSQDQEWNGYTF. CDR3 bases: TGCGCCAGCAGCCAAGATCAAGAGTGGAATGGCTACACCTTC.

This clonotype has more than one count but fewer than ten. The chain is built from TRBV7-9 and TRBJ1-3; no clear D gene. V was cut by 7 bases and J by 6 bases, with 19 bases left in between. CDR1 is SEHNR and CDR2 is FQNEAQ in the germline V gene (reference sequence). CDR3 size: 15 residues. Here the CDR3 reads CASTSPPSGVNTIYF. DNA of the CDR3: TGTGCCAGCACCTCTCCTCCCAGCGGGGTAAACACCATATATTTT.

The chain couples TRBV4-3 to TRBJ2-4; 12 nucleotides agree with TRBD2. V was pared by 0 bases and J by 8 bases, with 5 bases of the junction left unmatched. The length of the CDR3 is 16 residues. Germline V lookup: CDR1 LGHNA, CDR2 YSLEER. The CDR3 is CASSQEATSGGYIQYF. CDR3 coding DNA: TGCGCCAGCAGCCAAGAAGCGACTAGCGGGGGCTACATTCAGTACTTC.

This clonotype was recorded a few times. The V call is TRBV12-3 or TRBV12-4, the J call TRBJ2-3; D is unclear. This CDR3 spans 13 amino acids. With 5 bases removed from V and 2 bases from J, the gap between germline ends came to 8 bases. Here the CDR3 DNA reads TGTGCCAGCAGTCGAGACACCACAGATACGCAGTATTTT. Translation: CASSRDTTDTQYF.

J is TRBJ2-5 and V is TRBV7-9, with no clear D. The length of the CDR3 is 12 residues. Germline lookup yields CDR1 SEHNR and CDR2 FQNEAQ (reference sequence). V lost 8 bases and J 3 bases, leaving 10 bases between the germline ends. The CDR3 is CASGPWEETQYF. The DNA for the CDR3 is TGTGCCAGCGGCCCTTGGGAAGAGACCCAGTACTTC. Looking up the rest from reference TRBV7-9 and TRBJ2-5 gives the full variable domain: DTGVSQNPRHKITKRGQNVTFRCDPISEHNRLYWYRQTLGQGPEFLTYFQNEAQLEKSRLLSDRFSAERPKGSFSTLEIQRTEQGDSAMYLCASGPWEETQYFGPGTRLLVL.

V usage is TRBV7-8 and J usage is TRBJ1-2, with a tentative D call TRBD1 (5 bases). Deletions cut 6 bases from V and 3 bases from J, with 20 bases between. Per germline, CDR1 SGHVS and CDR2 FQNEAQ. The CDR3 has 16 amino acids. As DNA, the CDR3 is TGTGCCAGCAGACCAGGGCAGAGCGGTGGAGACTATGGCTACACCTTC. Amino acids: CASRPGQSGGDYGYTF.

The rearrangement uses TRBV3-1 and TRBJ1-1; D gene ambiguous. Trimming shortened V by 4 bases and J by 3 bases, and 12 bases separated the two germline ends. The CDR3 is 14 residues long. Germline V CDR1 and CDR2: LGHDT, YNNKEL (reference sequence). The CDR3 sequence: CASSRVLGDTEAFF. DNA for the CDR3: TGTGCCAGCAGCCGTGTCCTGGGTGACACTGAAGCTTTCTTT.

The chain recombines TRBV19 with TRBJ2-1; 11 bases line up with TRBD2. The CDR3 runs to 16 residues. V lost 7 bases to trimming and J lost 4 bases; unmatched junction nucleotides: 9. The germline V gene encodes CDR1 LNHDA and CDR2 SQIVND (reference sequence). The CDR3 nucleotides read TGTGCCAGTAAAATAGCGGGGGGGCTACCTTACAATGAGCAGTTCTTC. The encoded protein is CASKIAGGLPYNEQFF.

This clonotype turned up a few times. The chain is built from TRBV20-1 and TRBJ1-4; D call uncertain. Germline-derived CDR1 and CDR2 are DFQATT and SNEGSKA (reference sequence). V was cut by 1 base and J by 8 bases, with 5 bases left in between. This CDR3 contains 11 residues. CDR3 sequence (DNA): TGCAGTGCTAGAGGTGGCGAAAAACTGTTTTTT. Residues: CSARGGEKLFF.

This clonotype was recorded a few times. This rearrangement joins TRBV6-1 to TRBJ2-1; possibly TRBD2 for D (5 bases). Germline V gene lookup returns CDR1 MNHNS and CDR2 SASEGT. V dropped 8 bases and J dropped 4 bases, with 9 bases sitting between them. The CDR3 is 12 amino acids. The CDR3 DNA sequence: TGTGCCAGCTCCTGGAGGTACAATGAGCAGTTCTTC. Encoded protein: CASSWRYNEQFF.

DNA for the CDR3: TGTGCCACCAGCACGGGTAGCGGGGGGGTTCATGAGCAGTTCTTC. This codes for CATSTGSGGVHEQFF. The chain has TRBV15 and TRBJ2-1, with TRBD2 matching over 11 bases. V dropped 4 bases and J dropped 8; count of bases not matched to a gene: 7. The CDR3 is 15 amino acids. Germline V gene lookup returns CDR1 LNHNV and CDR2 YYDKDF (reference sequence).

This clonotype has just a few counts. DNA of the CDR3: TGTGCCAGCAGCTTACTCGATTTTAATGGACTAGCGGGTCCCTCCTACAATGAGCAGTTCTTC. Protein sequence: CASSLLDFNGLAGPSYNEQFF. The genes are TRBV7-6 and TRBJ2-1, with 11 positions matching TRBD2. This CDR3 is built from 21 residues. Germline V gene sequence: CDR1 SGHVS, CDR2 FNYEAQ. The J segment lost 0 bases and the V segment lost 2 bases, leaving 15 bases of the junction unmatched.

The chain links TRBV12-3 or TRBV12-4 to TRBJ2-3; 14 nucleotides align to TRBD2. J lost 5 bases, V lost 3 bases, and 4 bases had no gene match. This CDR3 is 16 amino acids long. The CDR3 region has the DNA TGTGCCAGCAGTTTGGAGACTAGCGGGGGGGGAGATACGCAGTATTTT. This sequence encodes CASSLETSGGGDTQYF.

The DNA for the CDR3 is TGTGCCAGTAGTATCATTGAAGGAGCGGGGAGGCCCCTCCACTTT. Its translation: CASSIIEGAGRPLHF. The V gene is TRBV19, the J gene TRBJ1-6; D uncertain. V lost 3 bases and J lost 13, with 19 bases in between. Germline lookup yields CDR1 LNHDA and CDR2 SQIVND (reference sequence). The CDR3 consists of 15 residues.

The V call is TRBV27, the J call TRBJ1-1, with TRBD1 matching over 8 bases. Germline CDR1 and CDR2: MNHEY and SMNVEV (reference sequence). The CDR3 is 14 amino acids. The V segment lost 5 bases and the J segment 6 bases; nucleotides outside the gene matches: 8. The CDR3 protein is CASSPLDRAPEAFF. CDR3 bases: TGTGCCAGCAGTCCGTTGGACAGGGCCCCTGAAGCTTTCTTT.

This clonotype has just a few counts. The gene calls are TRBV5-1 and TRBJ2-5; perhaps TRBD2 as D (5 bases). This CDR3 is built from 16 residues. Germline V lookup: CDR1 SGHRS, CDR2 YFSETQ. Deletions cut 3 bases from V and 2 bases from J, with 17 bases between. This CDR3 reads CASSSPAADLQETQYF. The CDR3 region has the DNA TGCGCCAGCAGCTCGCCAGCAGCGGACCTGCAAGAGACCCAGTACTTC.